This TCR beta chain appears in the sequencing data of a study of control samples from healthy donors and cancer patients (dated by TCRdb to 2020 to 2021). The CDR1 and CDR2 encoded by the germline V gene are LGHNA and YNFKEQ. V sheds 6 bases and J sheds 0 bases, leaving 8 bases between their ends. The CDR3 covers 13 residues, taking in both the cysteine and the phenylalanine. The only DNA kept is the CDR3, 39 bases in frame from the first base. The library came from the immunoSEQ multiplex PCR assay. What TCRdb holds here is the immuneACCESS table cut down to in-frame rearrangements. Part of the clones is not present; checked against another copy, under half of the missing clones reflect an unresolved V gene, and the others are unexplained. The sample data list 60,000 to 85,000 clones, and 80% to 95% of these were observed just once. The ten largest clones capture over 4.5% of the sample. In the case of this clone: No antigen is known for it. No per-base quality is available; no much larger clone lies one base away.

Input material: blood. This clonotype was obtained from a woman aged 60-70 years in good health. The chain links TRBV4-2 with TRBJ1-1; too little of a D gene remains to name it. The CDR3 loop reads CASRLSVNTEAFF. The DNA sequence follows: TGTGCCAGCAGACTTTCTGTGAACACTGAAGCTTTCTTT.